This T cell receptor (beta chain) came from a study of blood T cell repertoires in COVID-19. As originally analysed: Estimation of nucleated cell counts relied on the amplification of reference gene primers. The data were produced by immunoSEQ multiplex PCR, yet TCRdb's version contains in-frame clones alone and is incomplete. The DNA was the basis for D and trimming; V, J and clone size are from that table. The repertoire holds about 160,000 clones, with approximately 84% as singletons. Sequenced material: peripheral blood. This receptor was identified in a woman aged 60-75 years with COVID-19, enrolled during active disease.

CDR3 bases: TGTGCCAGTAGTATAGCGGGGGGGGCATCCTACAATGAGCAGTTCTTC. Encoded protein: CASSIAGGASYNEQFF. The chain recombines TRBV19 with TRBJ2-1; 8 nucleotides align to TRBD2. The CDR3 is made up of 16 amino acids. Per germline, CDR1 LNHDA and CDR2 SQIVND (reference sequence). The V gene end was trimmed by 1 base and the J gene end by 1 base; junction bases not matched to a gene: 3. Full variable domain (rest looked up from reference TRBV19 and TRBJ2-1): DGGITQSPKYLFRKEGQNVTLSCEQNLNHDAMYWYRQDPGQGLRLIYYSQIVNDFQKGDIAEGYSVSREKKESFPLTVTSAQKNPTAFYLCASSIAGGASYNEQFFGPGTRLTVL.